A single sample is the source of the 31 T cell receptor beta chains below, sequenced in a study of esophageal squamous cell carcinoma under preoperative chemotherapy. The time point here: before preoperative PTX-NDP chemotherapy. A single record per CDR3 protein comes from TCRdb applying MiXCR to the PCR reads. The sample yields 15,000 or so distinct CDR3 sequences, 40% to 50% seen once. The specimen was collected from a patient given preoperative chemotherapy. The receptors were gathered from a human donor with esophageal squamous cell carcinoma. The donor label of this sample is uncertain.

The sample holds a few counts of this clonotype. The V call is TRBV7-6, the J call TRBJ2-5; 7 nucleotides agree with TRBD2. The DNA end is a closer match to TRBJ2-1, so the J assignment may be wrong. The germline gives CDR1 SGHVS, CDR2 FNYEAQ. The CDR3 extends over 14 amino acids. The CDR3 bases are TGTGCCAGCAGCTTAGGAGGCGGGAGTCCGACCCAGTTCTTC. Amino acid sequence: CASSLGGGSPTQFF.

V gene TRBV10-3 combines with J gene TRBJ2-3, with D perhaps matching TRBD1 (6 bases). The J call is uncertain, as TRBJ2-5 better fits the DNA end. Germline CDR1 ENHRY, CDR2 SYGVKD. The CDR3 length is 14 residues. The CDR3 is CAVGRRGPQETQYF. The CDR3 coding sequence is TGTGCCGTCGGGCGCAGGGGCCCTCAAGAGACCCAGTACTTC.

The sample holds a few counts of this clonotype. This chain connects TRBV7-9 to TRBJ2-1, with D perhaps matching TRBD1 (6 bases). The J call may be faulty, since TRBJ2-5 better matches the DNA end. CDR3 length: 16 residues. Germline CDR1 SEHNR, CDR2 FQNEAQ (reference sequence). The CDR3 nucleotides are TGTGCCAGCAGCTTAGCGGATTCGGACAGCCAAGAGACCCAGTACTTC. This gives the protein CASSLADSDSQETQYF.

The V call is TRBV5-5, the J call TRBJ2-5; TRBD1 matches 8 bases. The CDR3 is 17 amino acids. The junction had 13 bases not matched to a gene; V was cut back by 1 base and J by 5 bases. CDR1 and CDR2 from the germline V gene are SGHKS and YYEKEE (reference sequence). CDR3 DNA: TGTGCCAGCAGCTTGCTTACAGGGGGGAGCAGTGGGGAGACCCAGTACTTC. As protein: CASSLLTGGSSGETQYF.

CDR3 loop: CASSSSAGETQFF. Here the CDR3 DNA reads TGTGCCAGCAGCTCATCAGCGGGGGAGACCCAGTTCTTC. V gene TRBV7-2 combines with J gene TRBJ2-1; 8 bases line up with TRBD2. Germline V gene data show CDR1 as SGHTA and CDR2 as FQGNSA. V shed 4 bases, J shed 13 bases, and the junction held 9 bases outside the gene matches. The length of the CDR3 is 13 residues.

V is TRBV7-2 and J is TRBJ2-5; a weak D match, TRBD2 (5 bases). Near its end, the DNA agrees better with TRBJ2-7, so the J call may be wrong. This CDR3 region has 13 residues. Germline CDR1 is SGHTA and CDR2 is FQGNSA. The CDR3 region is CASSAGIIYEQYF. The CDR3 DNA reads as TGTGCCAGCAGCGCCGGGATCATCTACGAGCAGTACTTC.

This clonotype occurred many times. This chain joins TRBV6-5 and TRBJ2-1; D remains ambiguous. Germline lookup yields CDR1 MNHEY and CDR2 SVGAGI. The CDR3 contains 15 residues. The V end lost 0 bases, the J end lost 8 bases, and 14 bases lay between the germline ends. CDR3: CASSYSWGSFDEQFF. For the CDR3, the DNA is TGTGCCAGCAGTTACTCGTGGGGATCCTTTGATGAGCAGTTCTTC.

The chain joins TRBV12-3 or TRBV12-4 to TRBJ2-3, with D possibly called TRBD1 or TRBD2 (5 bases each). V lost 7 bases and J 8 bases, leaving 25 bases between the germline ends. This CDR3 has 16 residues. The CDR3 protein is CASNGDDTSNTGTQYF. CDR3 nucleotide sequence: TGTGCCAGCAACGGGGACGACACCTCGAACACCGGTACGCAGTATTTT.

This clonotype was counted ten times or more. The rearrangement uses TRBV7-2 and TRBJ2-5; the D gene is possibly TRBD2 (7 bases). CDR3 length: 17 amino acids. The ends were cut back, 3 bases at V and 5 bases at J, with 22 bases in the middle. Germline values: CDR1 SGHTA, CDR2 FQGNSA. The CDR3 is CASSLGGGGSRWETQYF. The CDR3 DNA is TGTGCCAGCAGCTTGGGGGGGGGGGGCAGCCGTTGGGAGACCCAGTACTTC.

This clonotype has at least ten counts. The chain employs TRBV15 and TRBJ2-4; D may be TRBD1 or TRBD2 (5 bases each). The CDR3 covers 13 residues. The V end was cut by 3 bases, the J end by 6 bases, with 9 bases between. CDR1 is LNHNV, CDR2 YYDKDF, per germline (reference sequence). CDR3 coding DNA: TGTGCCACCAGCAGGGCAGGGAGAAACATTCAGTACTTC. The encoded protein is CATSRAGRNIQYF. The variable domain in full, completed from reference TRBV15 and TRBJ2-4, reads DAMVIQNPRYQVTQFGKPVTLSCSQTLNHNVMYWYQQKSSQAPKLLFHYYDKDFNNEADTPDNFQSRRPNTSFCFLDIRSPGLGDTAMYLCATSRAGRNIQYFGAGTRLSVL.

V is TRBV29-1 and J is TRBJ2-3; 9 bases fit TRBD2. Germline CDR1 reads SQVTM; CDR2 reads ANQGSEA. The CDR3 has 13 amino acids. Trimming removed 6 bases from V and 6 bases from J; junction bases left unmatched: 7. This chain's CDR3 is CSVGISGSDTQYF. CDR3 sequence (DNA): TGCAGCGTCGGGATTAGCGGGAGTGATACGCAGTATTTT.

The chain links TRBV7-3 to TRBJ2-1, with 7 bases fitting TRBD2. The CDR3 contains 14 residues. CDR1 is SGHTA, CDR2 FQGTGA, per germline. V lost 2 bases to trimming and J lost 8 bases; unmatched junction nucleotides: 6. The CDR3 is CASSLEAGAHEQFF. CDR3 bases: TGTGCCAGCAGCTTAGAGGCGGGAGCGCATGAGCAGTTCTTC.

The chain carries TRBV7-3 and TRBJ2-5; D possibly corresponds to TRBD2 (5 bases). The DNA end lines up better with TRBJ2-7; the J call may be wrong. CDR3 length equals 14 residues. Germline V gene lookup returns CDR1 SGHTA and CDR2 FQGTGA. The CDR3 DNA follows: TGTGCCAGCAGCTTCGGAGGTAGCACGGACGAGCAGTACTTC. Its translation: CASSFGGSTDEQYF.

In regard to this clonotype: A much more abundant neighbour one base away suggests this may be a read error. The J gene is TRBJ2-5, the V gene TRBV27; D is perhaps TRBD1 (6 bases). Trimming removed 3 bases from V and 11 bases from J, with 31 bases in between. CDR1 and CDR2 (germline): MNHEY, SMNVEV (reference sequence). CDR3 size: 18 residues. CDR3 nucleotides: TGTGCCAGCAGTTTTCCAGGGAAACAAGGGGGAGTGGGGAATGAGCAGTACTTC. Protein: CASSFPGKQGGVGNEQYF.

There are a few counts of this clonotype. CDR3 DNA sequence: TGTGCCAGCAGTCCCCGTTCCGGGACCGGCAAGTACTTC. Amino acids: CASSPRSGTGKYF. The genes are TRBV7-9 and TRBJ2-4; the D call may be TRBD1 or TRBD2 (5 bases each). The CDR3 has 13 residues. Trimming pared 6 bases from V and 14 bases from J, leaving 20 bases between. CDR1 SEHNR and CDR2 FQNEAQ come from the germline V gene (reference sequence).

By frequency in the sample, this clonotype is medium-sized. The chain links TRBV27 to TRBJ2-7; 12 nucleotides match TRBD2. CDR3 size: 15 residues. Per the germline V gene, CDR1 is MNHEY and CDR2 is SMNVEV (reference sequence). Trimming cost V 5 bases and J 3 bases; bases outside gene matches: 5. The DNA of the CDR3 is TGTGCCAGCAGTCTAAGGGGACTAGCGGGCTACGAGCAGTACTTC. Encoded protein: CASSLRGLAGYEQYF.

This clonotype was seen a few times. The rearrangement joins TRBV7-8 to TRBJ2-1; no reliable D call. The ends were cut back, 5 bases at V and 10 bases at J, with 12 bases in the middle. CDR3 length: 12 residues. In germline, CDR1 is SGHVS, CDR2 FQNEAQ. CDR3 sequence reads: CASSALAAEQFF. CDR3 bases: TGTGCCAGCAGCGCCTTAGCTGCGGAGCAGTTCTTC.

V is TRBV11-3 and J is TRBJ2-1, with 7 bases identical to TRBD2. Germline CDR1 is SGHNT and CDR2 is YENEEA. Unmatched junction bases numbered 6, after V lost 1 base and J lost 0 bases. This CDR3 has 17 amino acids. In DNA form, the CDR3 reads TGTGCCAGCAGCTTAGGCCTAGCGGCATTCTCCTACAATGAGCAGTTCTTC. Its protein product is CASSLGLAAFSYNEQFF.

This clonotype was observed a handful of times. The gene calls are TRBV27 and TRBJ2-1; 8 nucleotides agree with TRBD2. The CDR3 is made up of 15 amino acids. Germline loops: CDR1 MNHEY, CDR2 SMNVEV (reference sequence). Losses at the gene ends were 5 bases for V and 7 bases for J; bases not matched to a gene: 10. The CDR3 coding sequence is TGTGCCAGCAGTCCCACTAGCGGTTACGGGAATGAGCAGTTCTTC. Protein sequence: CASSPTSGYGNEQFF.

Within the sample, this clonotype is medium-sized (0.01 to 0.1%). J is TRBJ2-5 and V is TRBV12-3 or TRBV12-4; no clear D. V lost 7 bases, J lost 1 base, and 10 bases lay in between. The CDR3 extends over 13 amino acids. CDR3 bases: TGTGCCAGCATGGGGTCGGCCCAAGAGACCCAGTACTTC. It is translated as CASMGSAQETQYF.

The J gene is TRBJ2-1, the V gene TRBV27; D might be TRBD2 (6 bases). The CDR3 runs 12 residues. The ends were cut back, 8 bases at V and 10 bases at J, with 15 bases in the middle. Germline CDR1 MNHEY, CDR2 SMNVEV (reference sequence). The CDR3 is CASGDSSYEQFF. In nucleotides, the CDR3 is TGTGCCAGCGGGGACTCCTCCTACGAGCAGTTCTTC.

V is TRBV7-6 and J is TRBJ2-1; the match to TRBD1 covers 8 bases. The better agreement between TRBJ2-7 and the DNA end casts doubt on the J call. Germline loops: CDR1 SGHVS, CDR2 FNYEAQ. The CDR3 consists of 15 residues. The CDR3 is CASSKSGTGYNEQYF. Here the CDR3 DNA reads TGTGCCAGCAGTAAATCCGGGACAGGTTACAATGAGCAGTACTTC.

The chain is built from TRBV7-3 and TRBJ2-3; a weak D match, TRBD2 (5 bases). Germline lookup yields CDR1 SGHTA and CDR2 FQGTGA. The CDR3 extends over 15 amino acids. The CDR3 reads CAAGATGGEQETQYF. The CDR3 region has the DNA TGTGCTGCGGGCGCCACGGGCGGTGAGCAAGAGACGCAGTATTTT.

On this clonotype itself: A read error may explain this, as a much larger clone is one base away. The chain has TRBV7-2 and TRBJ2-1; TRBD2 matches at 11 bases. This CDR3 region has 13 residues. V trimming: 5 bases; J trimming: 13 bases; junction bases outside the gene matches: 7. Germline CDR1 reads SGHTA; CDR2 reads FQGNSA. The CDR3 DNA follows: TGTGCCAGCAGCCTTAGCGGGAGGGAGACCCAGTTCTTC. Its protein product is CASSLSGRETQFF.

V is TRBV7-3 and J is TRBJ2-3, with D unclear. The CDR3 covers 13 residues. CDR1 and CDR2 (germline): SGHTA, FQGTGA. The V gene lost 10 bases and the J gene lost 12 bases, with 23 bases spanning the gap. CDR3 bases: TGTGCCACGGGCCCGGGCGCCAAAAACACTCAGTATTTT. It translates to CATGPGAKNTQYF. The complete variable domain, with remaining parts taken from reference TRBV7-3 and TRBJ2-3, reads GAGVSQTPSNKVTEKGKYVELRCDPISGHTALYWYRQSLGQGPEFLIYFQGTGAADDSGLPNDRFFAVRPEGSVSTLKIQRTERGDSAVYLCATGPGAKNTQYFGPGTRLTVL.

The V call is TRBV7-2, the J call TRBJ2-5, with 9 bases lining up with TRBD2. The CDR3 consists of 16 residues. V shed 3 bases, J shed 3 bases, and the junction held 8 bases outside the gene matches. Germline V gives CDR1 SGHTA, CDR2 FQGNSA. The chain's CDR3 is CASSLTSRGGKETQYF. CDR3 DNA: TGTGCCAGCAGCTTGACTTCGCGGGGGGGCAAAGAGACCCAGTACTTC.

In its sample, this clonotype was seen once. One junction end disagrees with the germline gene, perhaps due to a read error. This chain uses TRBV10-3 with TRBJ2-4; 7 positions match TRBD2. Germline CDR1 ENHRY, CDR2 SYGVKD. This CDR3 has 17 amino acids. Written as DNA, the CDR3 is TGTGCCATCAGGGGGGGACCGGGGGGAGGAGCCAAAAATATTCAGTACTTC. Encoded protein: CAIRGGPGGGAKNIQYF.

V is TRBV6-1 and J is TRBJ1-4; 9 bases fit TRBD1. The CDR3 spans 15 residues. Trimming took 5 bases from V and 7 from J; bases not matched to a gene: 8. Germline V CDR1 and CDR2: MNHNS, SASEGT. The CDR3 sequence: CASSLHRGLSEKLFF. The DNA for the CDR3 is TGTGCCAGCAGTCTTCACAGGGGGCTGAGTGAAAAACTGTTTTTT.

V and J are TRBV7-8 and TRBJ2-4, with D possibly called TRBD1 or TRBD2 (5 bases each). Deletions cut 0 bases from V and 13 bases from J, with 25 bases between. The germline V gene encodes CDR1 SGHVS and CDR2 FQNEAQ. This CDR3 region has 17 residues. This CDR3 reads CASSLALGTGSYNEQYF. CDR3 in DNA: TGTGCCAGCAGCTTAGCGCTTGGGACGGGGTCCTACAATGAGCAGTACTTC.

For this clonotype: Relative to the germline gene, one junction end is altered; a read error may explain this. The chain combines TRBV11-3 with TRBJ2-5; D perhaps matches TRBD2 (5 bases). The CDR3 has 15 residues. Looked up from germline, CDR1 is SGHNT and CDR2 is YENEEA. CDR3 residues: CASSPRRGDQDTQYF. As DNA, the CDR3 is TGTGCCAGCAGCCCGAGACGGGGTGACCAAGATACCCAGTACTTT.

The chain carries TRBV12-3 or TRBV12-4 and TRBJ1-4; D gene ambiguous. V dropped 1 base and J dropped 3 bases, with 15 bases sitting between them. The CDR3 runs to 17 residues. CDR3 sequence reads: CASSLGWGGGSNEKLFF. The DNA for the CDR3 is TGTGCCAGCAGTTTAGGTTGGGGAGGTGGGTCTAATGAAAAACTGTTTTTT.